This TCR beta chain was captured by sequencing in a study of identical twins' blood T cells. TCRdb processed the 5' RACE reads anew with MiXCR; each CDR3 protein has one entry. Of a few hundred thousand distinct CDR3 sequences listed, approximately 30% were seen once; the top ten hold about 6%. Germline values: CDR1 DFQATT, CDR2 SNEGSKA (reference sequence). Trimming took 6 bases from V and 2 from J; bases not matched to a gene: 8. The CDR3 runs to 14 residues. The chain is built from TRBV20-1 and TRBJ1-2; 8 bases align to TRBD1. The clonotype comes from a woman aged 18 to 55 in good health. Sequenced sample: PBMCs. CDR3 DNA sequence: TGCAGTGCAGCAACAGGGGGAGGAAACTATGGCTACACCTTC. Protein sequence: CSAATGGGNYGYTF.